This TCR beta chain was sequenced during a study of blood T cell repertoires in COVID-19. Study summary: Researchers got acute and convalescent COVID-19 samples from the United States, Italy and Spain.

This clone was picked up one time. This CDR3 is built from 15 residues. V lost 2 bases and J lost 7; bases outside the gene matches: 8. CDR1 and CDR2 (germline): SEHNR, FQNEAQ (reference sequence). In the original analysis: Researchers report that nucleated cell counts were estimated from reference gene primer amplification. The assay was immunoSEQ multiplex PCR, and TCRdb's table has in-frame clones only and misses some. For V, J and clone size, that table is used; D and trimming come from the DNA. Of about 280,000 clones detected, roughly nine tenths appear once; the ten largest clones hold about 8.6%.

The source of this sequence is a man in his forties with active or convalescent COVID-19. The chain recombines TRBV7-9 with TRBJ1-1; 9 bases map to TRBD1. Sequenced: peripheral blood. The CDR3 bases are TGTGCCAGCAGCTTATTAGTACAGGGGGCCGGTGAAGCTTTCTTT. It encodes CASSLLVQGAGEAFF.